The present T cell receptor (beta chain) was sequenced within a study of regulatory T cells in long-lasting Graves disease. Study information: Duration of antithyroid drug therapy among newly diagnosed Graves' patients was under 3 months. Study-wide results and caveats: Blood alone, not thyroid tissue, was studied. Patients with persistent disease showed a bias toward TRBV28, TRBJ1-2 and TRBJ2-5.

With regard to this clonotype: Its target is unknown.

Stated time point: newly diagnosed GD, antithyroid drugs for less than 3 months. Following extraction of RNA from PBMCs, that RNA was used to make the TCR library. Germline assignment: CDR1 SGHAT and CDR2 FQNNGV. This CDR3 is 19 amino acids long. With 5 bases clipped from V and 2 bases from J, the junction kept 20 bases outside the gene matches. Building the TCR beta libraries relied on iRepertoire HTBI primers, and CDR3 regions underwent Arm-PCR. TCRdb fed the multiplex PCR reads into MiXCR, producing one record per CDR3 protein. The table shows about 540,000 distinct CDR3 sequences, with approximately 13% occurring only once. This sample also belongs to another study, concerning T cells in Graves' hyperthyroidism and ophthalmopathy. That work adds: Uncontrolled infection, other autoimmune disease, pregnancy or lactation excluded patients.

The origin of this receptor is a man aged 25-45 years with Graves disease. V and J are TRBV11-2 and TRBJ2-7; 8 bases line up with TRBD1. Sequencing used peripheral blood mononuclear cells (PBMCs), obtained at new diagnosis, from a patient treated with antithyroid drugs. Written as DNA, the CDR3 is TGTGCCAGCAGCCCATTAAAGTTTGCCGGGACAGGACTTACCTACGAGCAGTACTTC. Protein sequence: CASSPLKFAGTGLTYEQYF.